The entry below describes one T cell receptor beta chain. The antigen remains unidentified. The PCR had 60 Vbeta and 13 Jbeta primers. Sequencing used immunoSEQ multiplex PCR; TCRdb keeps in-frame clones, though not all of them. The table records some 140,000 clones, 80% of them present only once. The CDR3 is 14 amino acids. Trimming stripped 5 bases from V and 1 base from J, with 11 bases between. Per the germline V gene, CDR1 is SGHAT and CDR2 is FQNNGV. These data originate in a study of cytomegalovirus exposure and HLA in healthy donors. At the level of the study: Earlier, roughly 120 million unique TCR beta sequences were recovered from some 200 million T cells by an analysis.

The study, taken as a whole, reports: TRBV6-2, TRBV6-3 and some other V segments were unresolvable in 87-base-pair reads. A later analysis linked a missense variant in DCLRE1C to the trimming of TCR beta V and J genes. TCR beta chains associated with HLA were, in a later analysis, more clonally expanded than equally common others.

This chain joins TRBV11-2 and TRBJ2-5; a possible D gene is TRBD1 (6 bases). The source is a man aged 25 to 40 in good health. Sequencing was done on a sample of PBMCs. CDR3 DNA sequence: TGTGCCAGCAGCCCCAGGGGAATCCAAGAGACCCAGTACTTC. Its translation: CASSPRGIQETQYF.